This TCR beta chain was observed in a study of human T cells and chemical hapten exposure. In this sample, this clonotype turned up a few times. Time point reported: pre-sensitization, week 0. The treatment was: therapeutic diphenylcyclopropenone sensitization with weekly scalp DPC. V lost 0 bases and J lost 5, with 10 bases in between. Germline V lookup: CDR1 SGHAT, CDR2 FQNNGV. CDR3 length: 15 residues. The authors' processing: Sample TCR counts, which ranged from 23,224 to 690,600, had a median of around 93,000. Each CDR3 protein is one row after TCRdb ran MiXCR on the RACE reads. The V and J calls, along with clone size, are taken from TCRdb and not from the paper's own processing. The sample consists of some 59,000 distinct CDR3 sequences, around 10% of them appearing once.

This chain links TRBV11-2 with TRBJ1-4; D not certain. The sequenced sample was whole blood, obtained in connection with sensitization to the hapten diphenylcyclopropenone (DPC). This receptor was identified in a woman in her thirties or forties with alopecia areata. Some clones in this sample may be carry-over from other donors' samples. The CDR3 loop is CASSLDRQKNEKLFF. Here the CDR3 DNA reads TGTGCCAGCAGCTTAGATAGGCAGAAGAATGAAAAACTGTTTTTT.